This T cell receptor beta chain was sequenced for a study of shared clonotypes between healthy human individuals (dated by TCRdb to about 2020). In terms of the full investigation: Two women and a few men aged 18 to 49 years were included in the cohort. Libraries were prepared and TCR repertoires were sequenced by different laboratories using diverse techniques, in order to increase sequencing depth and limit assay-specific biases. Per donor, leukapheresis produced somewhere between about 0.94 and 9 billion PBMCs. Per donor, three plates each were used for CD4 naive and CD4 memory, two for CD8 naive, and one for CD8 memory. To estimate repertoire size and how much clonotype sharing occurs between individuals, the study deeply sequenced the blood TCR repertoires of five healthy adults. The investigation overall reported the following: Only blood was sampled, and tissue TCR repertoires likely differ from those in blood. Pairwise subsampling led to the expectation that sequencing depth would affect the degree of clonotype sharing among donors. Across four donors, roughly 5.1% of naive CD4, approximately 3.5% of naive CD8, about 2.3% of memory CD4, and approximately 0.4% of memory CD8 clonotypes were shared. Clonotypes shared by all four sorted-subset donors showed higher generation probabilities than non-shared clonotypes. Rarefaction of sorted-subset datasets indicated incomplete sequencing despite the large sequencing depth. Naive subsets generally had larger estimated clonotype richness than memory subsets did. Because the study included a small number of donors, the genetic and exposure-history diversity represented was limited.

With respect to this clone: Its antigen is still unknown. No quality values exist for individual bases; no much larger clone is one base distant.

Using the deep immunoSEQ assay, multiplex PCR amplified TCR CDR3 regions from genomic DNA. For each cell subset, the extracted genomic DNA was distributed evenly across all wells of several immunoSEQ 96-well plates, and each plate served as one replicate. For sorted subsets, 150 to 250 ng of genomic DNA, equivalent to 25,000 to 35,000 T cell genomes, went into each replicate PCR. Purified libraries were measured with a Qubit 3.0 fluorometer, size-checked on a Bioanalyzer 2100, and measured again with the KAPA Library Quantification kit. A separate single-read 150-cycle Illumina NextSeq 550 flow cell was used to sequence each immunoSEQ 96-well plate. The source study handled its data this way. Because only junctional sequences without quality scores were contained in the immunoSEQ output, filtering matching that applied to full-length reads could not be performed. To assign V/J genes and CDR3, sequences were annotated using PyIR, a Python wrapper for IgBLAST v1.9, with IMGT germline references. Reads with weak V/J assignments (E-value above 1e-6), missing CDR3, stop codons, out-of-frame junctions, or ambiguous translated residues were removed. V3J clonotypes were defined by identical inferred V gene, J gene, and CDR3 amino acid sequence. To compute the percentage overlap between repertoires, the number of shared unique clonotypes was divided by the size of the smaller repertoire. RTK rarefaction, the Chao1 estimator, and Recon v2.1 estimates of unobserved clonotypes were used to assess repertoire richness. OLGA was used to compute generation probabilities for all TCRbeta clonotypes that the gDNA method yielded from a few donors. TCRdb took this table from immuneACCESS and kept in-frame rearrangements with V and J called. Such tables lack part of the clones; where checked against another copy, unresolved V genes explain under half of the gap, and the rest is unexplained. That table supplies the V and J calls and clone size; D and trimming were determined from the DNA. This sample has hundreds of thousands of clones in its table, and roughly 95% of those were observed once. The top ten constitute around 0.11% of the sample.

The germline V gene yields MGHRA for CDR1 and YSYEKL for CDR2. The V and J ends are trimmed by 1 base and 5 bases, leaving 9 bases between them. The CDR3, cysteine through phenylalanine, is 13 amino acids long. The read is trimmed to its CDR3 DNA, 39 bases read in frame from base 1. For the CD8 naive samples, CD45RO-negative cells were positively selected for CCR7, yielding a CD45RA+CCR7+ population from which TemRA cells were excluded. The donors were healthy, HIV-negative adults who had no recently reported acute infections or vaccinations. Only Caucasian adults living in Nashville, Tennessee, USA were represented among the donors. After blood collection by leukapheresis, PBMCs were isolated using Ficoll-Histopaque density gradient centrifugation and then cryopreserved in the vapor phase of liquid nitrogen. Analytical flow cytometry was used to check the purity and quantity of each magnetically sorted T cell population. From each sorted fraction, genomic DNA was isolated and quantified by UV absorbance on a Nanodrop 2000c.

The sequencing sample was made of naive CD8+ T cells sorted from blood. The sample's cell subset or site label, decoded: CD45RA+CCR7+. The TCR sequence derives from a woman aged 30 to 39 in good health. The rearrangement combines TRBV4-1 with TRBJ2-7; 5 matching bases give a weak D call of TRBD1. The nucleotides read TGCGCCAGCAGCCAAGTAGGCAGGGACGAGCAGTACTTC. Its protein is CASSQVGRDEQYF.